The T cell receptor beta chain under discussion was sequenced for a study of memory B cells and T cells in multiple sclerosis. General study points: Shared clonotype counts depended on differing compartment clone-set sizes and were normalized.

Of note for this clone: Its antigen remains unknown.

The repertoire was sequenced with immunoSEQ multiplex PCR; TCRdb's copy has only in-frame clones and lacks some. The data contain 8,000 or so clones, roughly three fifths of them singletons. Deletions cut 3 bases from V and 4 bases from J, with 15 bases between. Looked up from germline, CDR1 is SEHNR and CDR2 is FQNEAQ (reference sequence). This CDR3 has 15 amino acids. The sequencing sample was made of memory (CD45RO+) CD8+ T cells from blood. The clonotype comes from a human donor with multiple sclerosis. This chain connects TRBV7-9 to TRBJ2-5; the D gene is possibly TRBD2 (6 bases). This chain's CDR3 is CASSLDSGAAETQYF. The CDR3 region has the DNA TGTGCCAGCAGCTTGGATAGCGGTGCGGCAGAGACCCAGTACTTC.